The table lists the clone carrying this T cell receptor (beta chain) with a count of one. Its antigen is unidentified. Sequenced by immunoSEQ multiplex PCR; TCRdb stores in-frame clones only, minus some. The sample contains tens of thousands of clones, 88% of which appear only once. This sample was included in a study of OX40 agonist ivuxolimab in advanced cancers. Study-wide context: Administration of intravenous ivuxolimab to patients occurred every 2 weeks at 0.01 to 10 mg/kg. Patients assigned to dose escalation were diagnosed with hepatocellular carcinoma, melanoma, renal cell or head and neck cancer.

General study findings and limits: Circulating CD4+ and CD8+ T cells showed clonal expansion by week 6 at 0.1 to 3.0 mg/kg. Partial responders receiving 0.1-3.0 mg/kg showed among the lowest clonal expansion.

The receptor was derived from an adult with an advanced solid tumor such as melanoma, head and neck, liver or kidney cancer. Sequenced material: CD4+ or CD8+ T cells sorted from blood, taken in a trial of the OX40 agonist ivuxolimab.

CDR3 DNA sequence: TGCGCCAGCAGCCAGGGCGTCCAATTTCCCTACGAGCAGTACTTC. Protein: CASSQGVQFPYEQYF. The V gene is TRBV4-1, the J gene TRBJ2-7; unclear D gene. Germline V lookup: CDR1 MGHRA, CDR2 YSYEKL. The ends were cut back, 3 bases at V and 2 bases at J, with 14 bases in the middle. The CDR3 is 15 residues long.